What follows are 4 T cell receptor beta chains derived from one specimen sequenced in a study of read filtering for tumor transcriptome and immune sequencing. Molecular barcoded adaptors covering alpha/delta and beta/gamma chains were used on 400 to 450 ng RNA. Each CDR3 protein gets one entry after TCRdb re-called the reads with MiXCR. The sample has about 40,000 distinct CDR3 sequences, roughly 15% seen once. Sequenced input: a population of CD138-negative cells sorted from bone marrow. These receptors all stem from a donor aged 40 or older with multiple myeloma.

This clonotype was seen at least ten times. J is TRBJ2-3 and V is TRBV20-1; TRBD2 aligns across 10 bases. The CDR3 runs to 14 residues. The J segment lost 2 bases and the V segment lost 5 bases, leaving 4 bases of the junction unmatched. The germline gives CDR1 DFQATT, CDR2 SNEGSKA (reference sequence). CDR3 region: CSAPSGRTTDTQYF. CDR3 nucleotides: TGCAGTGCTCCTAGCGGGAGAACCACAGATACGCAGTATTTT.

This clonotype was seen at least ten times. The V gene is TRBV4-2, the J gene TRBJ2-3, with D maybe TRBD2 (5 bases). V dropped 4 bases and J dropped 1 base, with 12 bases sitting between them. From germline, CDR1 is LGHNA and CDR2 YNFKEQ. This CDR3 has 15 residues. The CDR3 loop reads CASSRKLDRTDTQYF. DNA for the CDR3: TGTGCCAGCAGCCGAAAACTAGACCGCACAGATACGCAGTATTTT.

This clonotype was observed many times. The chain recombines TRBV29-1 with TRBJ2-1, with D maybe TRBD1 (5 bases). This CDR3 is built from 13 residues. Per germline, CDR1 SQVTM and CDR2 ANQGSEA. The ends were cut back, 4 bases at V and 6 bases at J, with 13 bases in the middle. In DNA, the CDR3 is TGCAGCGTTGGCGCAGGGATCGGCAATGAGCAGTTCTTC. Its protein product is CSVGAGIGNEQFF.

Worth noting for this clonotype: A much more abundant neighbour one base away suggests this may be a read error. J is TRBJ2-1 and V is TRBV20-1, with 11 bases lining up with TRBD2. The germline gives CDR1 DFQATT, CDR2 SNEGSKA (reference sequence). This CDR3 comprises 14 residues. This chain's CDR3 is CSAEGLAAYNGQFF. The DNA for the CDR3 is TGCAGTGCTGAGGGACTAGCGGCGTACAATGGGCAGTTCTTC.